What follows are 4 T cell receptor beta chains derived from one specimen sequenced in a study of Graves' ophthalmopathy and Graves' hyperthyroidism. Scientists amplified the TCR beta CDR3 regions from RNA transcripts. Second-round multiplex PCR came after first-round RT-PCR with HTBI primers. TCRdb re-called the multiplex PCR reads with MiXCR, one entry per CDR3 protein. The sample holds about 740,000 distinct CDR3 sequences; approximately 40% are singletons and the top ten take approximately 43%. Sequenced material: peripheral blood. These receptors were collected from an adult man with Graves' ophthalmopathy.

This clonotype appeared a few times. The CDR3 coding sequence is TGCGCCAGCAGAAGGGGACCCACCTACGAGCAGTACTTC. It is translated as CASRRGPTYEQYF. This chain uses TRBV5-1 with TRBJ2-7; either TRBD1 or TRBD2 may fit D (5 bases each). This CDR3 is built from 13 residues. The ends were cut back, 5 bases at V and 2 bases at J, with 11 bases in the middle. Germline lookup yields CDR1 SGHRS and CDR2 YFSETQ.

With respect to this clonotype: A junction end diverges from the germline sequence, so it may reflect a read error. The chain recombines TRBV10-3 with TRBJ2-5, with a weak D call TRBD2 (6 bases). CDR1 and CDR2 from the germline V gene are ENHRY and SYGVKD. The CDR3 has 13 residues. This CDR3 is CASRAGGQEAQYF. CDR3 nucleotide sequence: TGTGCCAGCCGAGCGGGCGGTCAAGAGGCCCAGTACTTC.

A note on this clonotype: A clone one base away is much larger, so this may be a read error. The chain combines TRBV12-3 or TRBV12-4 with TRBJ1-5; a possible D gene is TRBD1 (5 bases). Deletions cut 3 bases from V and 8 bases from J, with 8 bases between. The CDR3 has 12 residues. CDR3 sequence (DNA): TGTGCCAGCAGTTTCCGGGGCAAGCCCCAGCATTTT. This translates into CASSFRGKPQHF.

This clonotype occurred a few times. The chain has TRBV7-2 and TRBJ2-7; a possible D gene is TRBD1 (6 bases). Trimming stripped 5 bases from V and 2 bases from J, with 13 bases between. CDR1 is SGHTA and CDR2 is FQGNSA in the germline V gene. The CDR3 loop spans 14 amino acids. The CDR3 coding sequence is TGTGCCAGCAGCCAGAACAGGGCTACCTACGAGCAGTACTTC. Amino acids: CASSQNRATYEQYF.